One TCR beta chain is described in this entry. Additional DNA sequences in this sample encode the identical CDR3. The data were produced by immunoSEQ multiplex PCR, yet TCRdb's version contains in-frame clones alone and is incomplete. In the table there are about 120,000 clones, more than 70% of which are singletons. V was trimmed by 0 bases and J by 4 bases, leaving 6 bases between them. In germline, CDR1 is LGHDT, CDR2 YNNKEL (reference sequence). This CDR3 is built from 13 residues. This entry belongs to a study of control samples from healthy donors and cancer patients. The clonotype comes from a man aged 40-50 years in good health. The chain couples TRBV3-1 (or the pseudogene TRBV3-2) to TRBJ1-1; TRBD1 is a possible D gene (6 bases). The material sequenced was blood. The CDR3 is CASSQEGGTEAFF. CDR3 coding DNA: TGTGCCAGCAGCCAAGAAGGGGGCACTGAAGCTTTCTTT.